The present T cell receptor (beta chain) was sequenced within a study of CD8+ T cells in alopecia areata. This CDR3 contains 13 residues. Trimming stripped 7 bases from V and 1 base from J, with 11 bases between. Germline V gene data show CDR1 as SNHLY and CDR2 as FYNNEI. It was cDNA, reverse transcribed from extracted RNA, that served as the sequencing template. TCRdb's table, derived via immunoSEQ multiplex PCR, lists solely in-frame clones and lacks some. The sample yields 45,000 to 60,000 clones, 96% seen once. Study-wide results and caveats: An increase in clonality over normal scalp was evident in lesional scalp, especially alopecia totalis/universalis.

Of note for this clone: No antigen is known for it.

This sequence was found in a human donor with alopecia areata. The sequencing used CD8+ T cells sorted from blood, collected at week 0. This chain uses TRBV2 with TRBJ2-7; D gene unclear. The CDR3 loop is CASTGTVSYEQYF. The CDR3, as DNA: TGTGCCAGCACGGGCACAGTTTCCTACGAGCAGTACTTC.